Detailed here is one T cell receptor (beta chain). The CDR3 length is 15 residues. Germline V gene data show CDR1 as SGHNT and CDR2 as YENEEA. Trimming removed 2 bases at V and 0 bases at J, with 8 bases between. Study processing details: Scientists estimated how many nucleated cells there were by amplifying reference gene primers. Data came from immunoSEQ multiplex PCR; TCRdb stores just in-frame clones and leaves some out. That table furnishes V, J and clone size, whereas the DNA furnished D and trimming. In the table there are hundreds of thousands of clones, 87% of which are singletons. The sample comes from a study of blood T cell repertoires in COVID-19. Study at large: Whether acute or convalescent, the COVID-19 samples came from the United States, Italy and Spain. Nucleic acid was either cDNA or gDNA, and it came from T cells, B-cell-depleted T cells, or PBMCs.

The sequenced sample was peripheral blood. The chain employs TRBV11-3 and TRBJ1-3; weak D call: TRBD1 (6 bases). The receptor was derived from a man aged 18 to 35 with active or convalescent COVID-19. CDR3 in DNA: TGTGCCAGCAGCTTAACAGGGAGCTCTGGAAACACCATATATTTT. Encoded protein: CASSLTGSSGNTIYF.